This TCR beta chain was sequenced for a study of spatial heterogeneity in lung cancer. The time point here: sample taken at primary tumor resection. Sequencing covered unsorted whole RNA taken from tumor, nontumor lung or frozen PBMC. TCRdb recomputed calls from the 5' RACE reads with MiXCR, one row per CDR3 protein. The sample lists more than 10,000 distinct CDR3 sequences, 3.9% seen once, with around 43% in the top ten. The germline CDR1 and CDR2 sequences are MDHEN and SYDVKM. The CDR3 loop spans 13 amino acids. V was pared by 8 bases and J by 1 base, with 6 bases between. This clonotype is labeled medium-sized. The library was built for alpha chains, so this beta chain is an off-target read and its size means little.

This material consisted of PBMCs, taken at surgery. The receptor was derived from a male donor with early-stage non-small cell lung cancer. V is TRBV28 and J is TRBJ2-6; D remains unclear. CDR3 DNA sequence: TGTGCCAGCGGCGTTTCTGGGGCCAACGTCCTGACTTTC. It translates to CASGVSGANVLTF.